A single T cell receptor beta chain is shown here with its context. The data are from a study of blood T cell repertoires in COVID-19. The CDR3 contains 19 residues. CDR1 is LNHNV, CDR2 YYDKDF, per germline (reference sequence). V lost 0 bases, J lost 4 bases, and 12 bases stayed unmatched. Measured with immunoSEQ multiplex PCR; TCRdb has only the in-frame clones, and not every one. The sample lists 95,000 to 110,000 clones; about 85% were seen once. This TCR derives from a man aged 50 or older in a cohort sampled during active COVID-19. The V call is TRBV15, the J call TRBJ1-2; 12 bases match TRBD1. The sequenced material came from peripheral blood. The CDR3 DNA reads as TGTGCCACCAGCAGAGATCGAACGGGGACAGGGGGCCGTCTCTATGGCTACACCTTC. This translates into CATSRDRTGTGGRLYGYTF.